These 2 T cell receptor beta chains were sequenced from one sample in a study of blood T cell repertoires in COVID-19. The method was immunoSEQ multiplex PCR; TCRdb's version includes in-frame clones alone and lacks a portion of them. Here the sample spans 130,000 to 150,000 clones, 75% to 85% being singletons. The sequenced material came from peripheral blood. Source of these receptors: a man between 60 and 75 years old with acute or convalescent COVID-19.

This clone appeared a few times. The rearrangement links TRBV7-9 to TRBJ2-3; TRBD1 matches 8 bases. This CDR3 spans 18 amino acids. Germline assignment: CDR1 SEHNR and CDR2 FQNEAQ (reference sequence). Trimming cost V 3 bases and J 0 bases; bases outside gene matches: 11. CDR3 amino acids: CASSFLSTGVGSTDTQYF. Here the CDR3 DNA reads TGTGCCAGCAGCTTTCTCTCGACAGGGGTGGGGAGCACAGATACGCAGTATTTT.

The chain couples TRBV7-2 to TRBJ1-1; 7 bases agree with TRBD1. The CDR3 spans 15 residues. Trimming removed 5 bases from V and 1 base from J; junction bases left unmatched: 7. Germline-derived CDR1 and CDR2 are SGHTA and FQGNSA. The CDR3 spells CASSIRTGGNTEAFF. Written as DNA, the CDR3 is TGTGCCAGCAGCATACGGACAGGAGGGAACACTGAAGCTTTCTTT.